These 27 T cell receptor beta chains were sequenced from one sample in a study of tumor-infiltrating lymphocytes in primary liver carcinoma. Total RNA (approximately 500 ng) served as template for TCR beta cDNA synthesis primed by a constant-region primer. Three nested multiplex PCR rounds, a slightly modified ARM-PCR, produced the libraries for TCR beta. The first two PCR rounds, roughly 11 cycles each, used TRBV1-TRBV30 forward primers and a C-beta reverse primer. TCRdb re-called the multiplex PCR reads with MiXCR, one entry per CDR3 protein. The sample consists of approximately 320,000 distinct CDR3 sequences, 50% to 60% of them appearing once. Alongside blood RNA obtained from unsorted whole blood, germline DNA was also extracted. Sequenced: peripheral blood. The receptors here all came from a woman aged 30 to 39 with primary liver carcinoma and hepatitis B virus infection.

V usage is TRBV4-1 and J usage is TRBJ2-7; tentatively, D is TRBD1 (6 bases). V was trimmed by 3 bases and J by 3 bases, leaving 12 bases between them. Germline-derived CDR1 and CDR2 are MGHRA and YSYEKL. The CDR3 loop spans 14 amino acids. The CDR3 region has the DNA TGCGCCAGCAGCCATGCCAGGACAGACTACGAGCAGTACTTC. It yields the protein CASSHARTDYEQYF.

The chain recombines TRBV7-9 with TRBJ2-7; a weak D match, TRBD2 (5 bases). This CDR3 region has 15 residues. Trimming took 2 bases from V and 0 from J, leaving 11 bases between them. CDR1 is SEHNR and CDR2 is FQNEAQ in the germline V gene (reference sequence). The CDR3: CASSLRPGVSYEQYF. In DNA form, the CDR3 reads TGTGCCAGCAGCTTAAGACCCGGGGTCTCCTACGAGCAGTACTTC.

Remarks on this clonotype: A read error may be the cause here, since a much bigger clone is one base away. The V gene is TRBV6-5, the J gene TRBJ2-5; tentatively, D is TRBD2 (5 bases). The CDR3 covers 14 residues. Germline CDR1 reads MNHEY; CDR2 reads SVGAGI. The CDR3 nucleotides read TGTGCCAGGAGTTATGGCCCCCGGGGAGAGACCCAGTACTTC. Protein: CARSYGPRGETQYF.

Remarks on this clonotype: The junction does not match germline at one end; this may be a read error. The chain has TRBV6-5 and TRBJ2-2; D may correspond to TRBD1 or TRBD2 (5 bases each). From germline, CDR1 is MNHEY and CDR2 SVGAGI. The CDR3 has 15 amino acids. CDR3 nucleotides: TGTGCTAGCCGCCGGCAGGGAGATAACACCGGGGAGCCGTTTTTT. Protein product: CASRRQGDNTGEPFF.

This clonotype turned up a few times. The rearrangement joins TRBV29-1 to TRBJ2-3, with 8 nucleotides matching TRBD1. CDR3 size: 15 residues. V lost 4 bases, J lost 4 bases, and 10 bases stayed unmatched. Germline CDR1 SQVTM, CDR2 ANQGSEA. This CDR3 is CSVVPGQAFSDTQYF. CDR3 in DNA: TGCAGCGTTGTTCCGGGACAGGCATTCTCAGATACGCAGTATTTT.

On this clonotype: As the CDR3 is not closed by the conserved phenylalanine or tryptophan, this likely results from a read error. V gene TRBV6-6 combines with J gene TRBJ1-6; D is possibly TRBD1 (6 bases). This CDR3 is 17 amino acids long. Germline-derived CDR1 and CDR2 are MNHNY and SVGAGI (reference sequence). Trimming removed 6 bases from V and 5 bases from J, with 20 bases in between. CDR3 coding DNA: TGTGCCAGCAGGCCGACCAGGGGCGCATCTAATAATTCACCCCTCCACTCT. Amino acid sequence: CASRPTRGASNNSPLHS.

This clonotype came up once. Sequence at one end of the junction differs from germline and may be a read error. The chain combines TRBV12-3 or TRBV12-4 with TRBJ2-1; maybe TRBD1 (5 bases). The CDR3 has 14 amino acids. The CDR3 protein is CASSFRWSDNEQFF. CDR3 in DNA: TGTGCCAGCAGTTTCAGGTGGTCGGACAATGAGCAGTTCTTT.

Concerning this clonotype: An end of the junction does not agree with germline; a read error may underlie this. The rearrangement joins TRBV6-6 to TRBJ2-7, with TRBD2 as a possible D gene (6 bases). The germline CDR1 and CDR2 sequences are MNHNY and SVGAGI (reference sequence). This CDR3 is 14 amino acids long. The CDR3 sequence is CDSRRPGRGSEQYF. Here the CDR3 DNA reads TGTGACAGCAGAAGACCAGGCCGGGGGAGCGAGCAGTACTTC.

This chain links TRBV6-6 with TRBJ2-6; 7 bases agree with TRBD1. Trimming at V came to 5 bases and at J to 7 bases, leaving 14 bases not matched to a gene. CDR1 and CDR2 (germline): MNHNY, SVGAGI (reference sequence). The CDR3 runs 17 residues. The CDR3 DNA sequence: TGTGCCAGCAGTACCCAGGACAGGATTAGATATGCCAACGTCCTGACTTTC. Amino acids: CASSTQDRIRYANVLTF.

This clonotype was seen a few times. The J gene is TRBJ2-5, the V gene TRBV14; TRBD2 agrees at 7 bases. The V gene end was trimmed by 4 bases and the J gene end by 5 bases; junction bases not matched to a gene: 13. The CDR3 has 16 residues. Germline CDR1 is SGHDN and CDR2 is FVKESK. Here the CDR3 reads CASSRKLAKIQETQYF. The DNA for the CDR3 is TGTGCCAGCAGCCGAAAACTAGCGAAGATTCAGGAGACCCAGTACTTC. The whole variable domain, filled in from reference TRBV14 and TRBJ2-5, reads EAGVTQFPSHSVIEKGQTVTLRCDPISGHDNLYWYRRVMGKEIKFLLHFVKESKQDESGMPNNRFLAERTGGTYSTLKVQPAELEDSGVYFCASSRKLAKIQETQYFGPGTRLLVL.

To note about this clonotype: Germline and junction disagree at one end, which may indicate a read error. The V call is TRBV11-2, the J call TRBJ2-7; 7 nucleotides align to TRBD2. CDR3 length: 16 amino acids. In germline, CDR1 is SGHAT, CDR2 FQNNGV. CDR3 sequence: CASILVPAGYSYEQYF. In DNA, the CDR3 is TGTGCCAGCATCTTAGTCCCAGCGGGGTATTCCTACGAGCAGTACTTC.

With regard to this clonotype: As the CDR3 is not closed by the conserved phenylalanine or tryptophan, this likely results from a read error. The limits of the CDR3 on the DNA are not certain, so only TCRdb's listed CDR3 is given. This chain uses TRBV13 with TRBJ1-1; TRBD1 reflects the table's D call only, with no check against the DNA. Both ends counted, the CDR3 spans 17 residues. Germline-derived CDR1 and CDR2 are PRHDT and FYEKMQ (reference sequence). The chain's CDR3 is CASSLGGFDIGGTEAII.

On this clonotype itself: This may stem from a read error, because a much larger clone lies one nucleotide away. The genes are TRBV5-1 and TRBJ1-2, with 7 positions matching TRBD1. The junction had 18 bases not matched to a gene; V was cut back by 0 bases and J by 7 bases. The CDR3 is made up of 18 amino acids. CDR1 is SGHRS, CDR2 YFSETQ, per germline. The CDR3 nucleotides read TGCGCCAGCAGCTTGGGTACTCCGACCGGGACAGTCCGCTTTGGCTACACCTTC. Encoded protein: CASSLGTPTGTVRFGYTF.

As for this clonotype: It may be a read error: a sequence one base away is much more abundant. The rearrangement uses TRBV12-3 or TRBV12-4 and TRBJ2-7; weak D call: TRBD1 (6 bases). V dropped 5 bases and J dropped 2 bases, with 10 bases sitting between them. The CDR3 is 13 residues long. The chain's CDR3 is CASSADRPYEQYF. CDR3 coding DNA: TGTGCCAGCAGTGCTGACAGGCCCTACGAGCAGTACTTC.

This CDR3 is CASNWGLLGVADNNEQFF. The CDR3 DNA is TGTGCCAGCAACTGGGGGCTCTTGGGGGTAGCGGACAACAATGAGCAGTTCTTC. This rearrangement joins TRBV5-4 to TRBJ2-1; the D call may be TRBD1 or TRBD2 (6 bases each). The V end lost 6 bases, the J end lost 5 bases, and 27 bases lay between the germline ends. CDR3 length: 18 residues. The germline CDR1 and CDR2 sequences are SGHNT and YYREEE (reference sequence).

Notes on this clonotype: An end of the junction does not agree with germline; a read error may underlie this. The chain's CDR3 is CVSSLGPADTQYF. In DNA, the CDR3 is TGTGTCAGCAGCTTGGGCCCCGCAGATACGCAGTATTTT. The rearrangement links TRBV5-5 to TRBJ2-3, with D unresolved. Germline V lookup: CDR1 SGHKS, CDR2 YYEKEE (reference sequence). The CDR3 is made up of 13 amino acids.

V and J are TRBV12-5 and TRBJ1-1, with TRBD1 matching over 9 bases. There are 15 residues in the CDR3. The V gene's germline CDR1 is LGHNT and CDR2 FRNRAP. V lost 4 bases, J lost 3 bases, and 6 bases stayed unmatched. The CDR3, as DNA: TGTGCTAGTGGTTCCCAGAGACAGGGGGACACTGAAGCTTTCTTT. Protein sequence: CASGSQRQGDTEAFF.

Here the CDR3 DNA reads TGTGCCAGCAGTGAGAAGAGAACTGAAGCTTTCTTT. This encodes CASSEKRTEAFF. This chain connects TRBV25-1 to TRBJ1-1; D gene uncertain. The CDR3 runs 12 residues. V lost 3 bases, J lost 5 bases, and 7 bases lay in between. In germline, CDR1 is MGHDK, CDR2 SYGVNS.

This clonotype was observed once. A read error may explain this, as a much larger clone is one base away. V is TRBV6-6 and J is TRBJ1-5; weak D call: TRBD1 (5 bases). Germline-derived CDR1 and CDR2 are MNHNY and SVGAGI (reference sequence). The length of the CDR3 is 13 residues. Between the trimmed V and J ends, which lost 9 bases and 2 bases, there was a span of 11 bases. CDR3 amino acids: CARRQGGNQPQHF. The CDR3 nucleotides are TGTGCCAGGAGGCAGGGTGGCAATCAGCCCCAGCATTTT.

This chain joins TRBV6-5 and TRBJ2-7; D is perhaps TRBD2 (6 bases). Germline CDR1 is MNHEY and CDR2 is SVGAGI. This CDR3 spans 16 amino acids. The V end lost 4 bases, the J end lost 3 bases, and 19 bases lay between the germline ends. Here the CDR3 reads CASSCSAGRSNYEQYF. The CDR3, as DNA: TGTGCCAGCAGTTGCTCGGCAGGGAGGAGCAACTACGAGCAGTACTTC.

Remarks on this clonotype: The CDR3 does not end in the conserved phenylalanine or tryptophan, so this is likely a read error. CDR3 sequence (DNA): TGTGCCAGCAGCTTAGTTGTGGGGGGAAAACTGTTTTTA. This gives the protein CASSLVVGGKLFL. This chain uses TRBV7-8 with TRBJ1-4, with a weak D call TRBD1 (5 bases). The germline V gene encodes CDR1 SGHVS and CDR2 FQNEAQ. V was trimmed by 1 base and J by 10 bases, leaving 10 bases between them. This CDR3 is 13 amino acids long.

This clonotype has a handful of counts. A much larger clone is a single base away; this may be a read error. CDR3 coding DNA: TGCGCCAGCAGCCAAGGGGGACTGCGTAATGAGCAGTTCTTC. This translates into CASSQGGLRNEQFF. The V and J genes are TRBV4-1 and TRBJ2-1, with D perhaps TRBD2 (6 bases). Between the trimmed V and J ends, which lost 1 base and 7 bases, there was a span of 11 bases. The CDR3 length is 14 residues. The V gene's germline CDR1 is MGHRA and CDR2 YSYEKL.

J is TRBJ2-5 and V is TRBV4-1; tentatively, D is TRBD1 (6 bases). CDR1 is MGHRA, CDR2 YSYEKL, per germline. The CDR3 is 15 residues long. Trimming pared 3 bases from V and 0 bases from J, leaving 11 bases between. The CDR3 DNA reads TGCGCCAGCAGCCATTGGGCAGGGGACCAAGAGACCCAGTACTTC. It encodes CASSHWAGDQETQYF.

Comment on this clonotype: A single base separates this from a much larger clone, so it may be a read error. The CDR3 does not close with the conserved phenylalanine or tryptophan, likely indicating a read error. In DNA, the CDR3 is TGCAGCGTTGAAGAATCCGCTAGCGGGAGGAATGAGCAGTTCATC. This translates into CSVEESASGRNEQFI. V is TRBV29-1 and J is TRBJ2-1; 11 bases align to TRBD2. The junction had 5 bases not matched to a gene; V was cut back by 0 bases and J by 7 bases. The CDR3 length is 15 residues. Germline values: CDR1 SQVTM, CDR2 ANQGSEA.

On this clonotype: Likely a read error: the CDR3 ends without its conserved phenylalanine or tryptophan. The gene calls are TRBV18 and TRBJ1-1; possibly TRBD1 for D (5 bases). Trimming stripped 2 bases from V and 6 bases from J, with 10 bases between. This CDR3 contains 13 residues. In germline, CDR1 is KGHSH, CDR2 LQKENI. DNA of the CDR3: TGTGCCAGCTCACCAGGGGGGACGGCTGAAGCTTTCCTT. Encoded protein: CASSPGGTAEAFL.

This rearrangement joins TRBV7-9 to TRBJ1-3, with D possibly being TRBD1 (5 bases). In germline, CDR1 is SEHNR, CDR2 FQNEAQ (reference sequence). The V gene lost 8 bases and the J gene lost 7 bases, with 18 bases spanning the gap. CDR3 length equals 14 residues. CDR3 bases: TGTGCCAGCGGGGGTACGGGGAATAGGAACACCATATATTTT. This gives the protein CASGGTGNRNTIYF.

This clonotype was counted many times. CDR3 nucleotide sequence: TGTGCCAGCAGTGTACAGGGGCGCGGCTACACCTTC. This codes for CASSVQGRGYTF. The gene calls are TRBV6-1 and TRBJ1-2, with TRBD1 matching 7 bases. Trimming at V came to 4 bases and at J to 8 bases, leaving 4 bases not matched to a gene. The CDR3 loop spans 12 amino acids. Per germline, CDR1 MNHNS and CDR2 SASEGT.